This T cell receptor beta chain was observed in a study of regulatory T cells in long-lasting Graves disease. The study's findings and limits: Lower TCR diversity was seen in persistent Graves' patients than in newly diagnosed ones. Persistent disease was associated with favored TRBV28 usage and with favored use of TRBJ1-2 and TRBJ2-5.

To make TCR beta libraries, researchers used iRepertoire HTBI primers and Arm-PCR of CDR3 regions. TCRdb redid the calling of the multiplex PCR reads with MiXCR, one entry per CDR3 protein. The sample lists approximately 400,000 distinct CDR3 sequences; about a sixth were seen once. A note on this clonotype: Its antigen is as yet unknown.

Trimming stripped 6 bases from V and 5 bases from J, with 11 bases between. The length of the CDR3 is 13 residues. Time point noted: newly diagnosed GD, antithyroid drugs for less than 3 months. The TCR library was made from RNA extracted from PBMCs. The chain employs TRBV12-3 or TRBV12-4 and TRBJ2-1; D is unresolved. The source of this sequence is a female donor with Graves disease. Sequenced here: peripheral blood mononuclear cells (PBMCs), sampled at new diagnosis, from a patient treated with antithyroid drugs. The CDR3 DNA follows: TGTGCCAGCAGCCCTACCGAAAACAATGAGCAGTTCTTC. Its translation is CASSPTENNEQFF.